These 5 T cell receptor beta chains came from one sample sequenced in a study of T cell responses to AZD1222 COVID-19 vaccine. TCRdb's copy holds only in-frame clones and misses some; the assay was immunoSEQ multiplex PCR. The sample includes tens of thousands of clones, 70% to 90% of them seen just once. The sample in question was peripheral blood, obtained 28 days after the second AZD1222 dose. All receptors derive from an adult who received the AZD1222 COVID-19 vaccine.

V usage is TRBV7-9 and J usage is TRBJ2-5; 8 nucleotides agree with TRBD1. The length of the CDR3 is 16 residues. Trimming removed 4 bases from V and 3 bases from J; junction bases left unmatched: 10. Germline lookup yields CDR1 SEHNR and CDR2 FQNEAQ (reference sequence). CDR3 residues: CASSSDREGGKETQYF. The CDR3 region has the DNA TGTGCCAGCAGCTCGGACAGGGAAGGCGGGAAAGAGACCCAGTACTTC.

The chain links TRBV30 to TRBJ1-5, with a possible D match to TRBD1 (5 bases). Germline V gives CDR1 GTSNPN, CDR2 SVGIG (reference sequence). The CDR3 loop spans 15 amino acids. The CDR3 spells CAMTGGMLGDQPQHF. The CDR3 DNA follows: TGTGCTATGACTGGGGGGATGCTCGGGGATCAGCCCCAGCATTTT.

The gene calls are TRBV21-1 and TRBJ1-2; the DNA was not used to check the table's D call, TRBD1. TRBV21-1 is noted as a pseudogene. This CDR3 spans 15 amino acids. The CDR3 protein is CASSKRGDRGYGYTF. CDR3 DNA: TGTGCCAGCAGCAAAAGGGGAGACAGGGGCTATGGCTACACCTTC.

This rearrangement joins TRBV4-2 to TRBJ1-3; TRBD1 matches 7 bases. The V gene's germline CDR1 is LGHNA and CDR2 YNFKEQ. The CDR3 consists of 15 residues. The trim removed 2 bases at V and 2 bases at J, leaving 3 bases unmatched. DNA for the CDR3: TGTGCCAGCAGCCAACTCACAGGGGCTGGAAACACCATATATTTT. This translates into CASSQLTGAGNTIYF.

The rearrangement uses TRBV7-9 and TRBJ1-1, with TRBD1 identical over 7 bases. Trimming at V came to 5 bases and at J to 11 bases, leaving 11 bases not matched to a gene. CDR1 and CDR2 (germline): SEHNR, FQNEAQ (reference sequence). This CDR3 has 13 residues. The chain's CDR3 is CASSANRGQAAFF. CDR3 DNA: TGTGCCAGCAGCGCAAACAGGGGCCAGGCGGCTTTCTTT.